This T cell receptor (beta chain) was recorded in a study of blood T cell repertoires in COVID-19. Assay: immunoSEQ multiplex PCR; the TCRdb copy retains only in-frame clones and omits some. In the table there are roughly 200,000 clones, roughly 78% of which are singletons. With 1 base clipped from V and 1 base from J, the junction kept 12 bases outside the gene matches. The germline gives CDR1 SGHRS, CDR2 YFSETQ. The CDR3 consists of 18 residues. Material: peripheral blood. This TCR derives from a woman of 80 years or more with active or convalescent COVID-19. V is TRBV5-1 and J is TRBJ2-7; 9 nucleotides align to TRBD2. The CDR3 DNA reads TGCGCCAGCAGCTTGCATCCTAGCGGGGAGATGAATTCCTACGAGCAGTACTTC. Translated, it gives CASSLHPSGEMNSYEQYF.